A single sample gave rise to the 29 T cell receptor beta chains below, sequenced in a study of beta chain features in type 1 diabetes. The authors reverse transcribed all of the isolated RNA, so sequencing captured expressed TCRB transcripts. Profiled with immunoSEQ multiplex PCR; TCRdb holds only in-frame clones, not every one. The repertoire has about 180,000 clones, roughly 8% of them found once; the top ten carry approximately 0.87%. These receptors lack a known antigen. Study observations and caveats: For Type 1 diabetes patients, all four CD4+ subsets carried TCRB CDR3s that were moderately but significantly shorter.

Sequenced sample: central memory CD4+ T cells from blood. These receptors were taken from a woman in her thirties or forties with type 1 diabetes.

The chain links TRBV18 to TRBJ1-3; D is undetermined. Germline V gene lookup returns CDR1 KGHSH and CDR2 LQKENI. The CDR3 spans 15 residues. The germline V and J ends were trimmed by 1 base and 0 bases, with 7 bases remaining between them. The CDR3 coding sequence is TGTGCCAGCTCACCACGGGCTAACTCTGGAAACACCATATATTTT. Amino acid sequence: CASSPRANSGNTIYF.

The chain couples TRBV5-6 to TRBJ2-5, with TRBD2 identical over 9 bases. Trimming cost V 2 bases and J 5 bases; bases outside gene matches: 7. Germline V gives CDR1 SGHDT, CDR2 YYEEEE. The CDR3 sequence is 15 residues long. CDR3 DNA sequence: TGTGCCAGCAGCTTAAGGCGGGGGGGCATGGAGACCCAGTACTTC. Translation: CASSLRRGGMETQYF.

This clone occurred a few times. The rearrangement joins TRBV7-2 to TRBJ1-1, with a tentative D call TRBD1 (5 bases). The germline gives CDR1 SGHTA, CDR2 FQGNSA. The V and J ends lost 5 bases and 0 bases respectively, with 10 bases between them. CDR3 length equals 14 residues. CDR3 in amino acids: CASSRDSMNTEAFF. Here the CDR3 DNA reads TGTGCCAGCAGCCGTGACAGCATGAACACTGAAGCTTTCTTT.

This clone was seen a few times. V is TRBV9 and J is TRBJ2-1, with TRBD1 matching 9 bases. Trimming at V came to 2 bases and at J to 6 bases, leaving 3 bases not matched to a gene. The CDR3 covers 14 residues. Germline loops: CDR1 SGDLS, CDR2 YYNGEE. The CDR3 here is CASSVDRGSNEQFF. The CDR3 coding sequence is TGTGCCAGCAGCGTGGACAGGGGTTCCAATGAGCAGTTCTTC.

This clone was counted only a few times. This chain connects TRBV4-1 to TRBJ2-7; the match to TRBD2 covers 10 bases. Trimming at V came to 0 bases and at J to 6 bases, leaving 5 bases not matched to a gene. This CDR3 comprises 15 residues. CDR1 is MGHRA, CDR2 YSYEKL, per germline. CDR3 sequence: CASSQDRLAGVEQYF. CDR3 DNA: TGCGCCAGCAGCCAAGATCGTCTAGCGGGAGTCGAGCAGTACTTC.

This clone was detected only a few times. The CDR3 DNA reads TGTGCCAGCAGTTTACCAGGAGGGTACGGCTACACCTTC. Its protein product is CASSLPGGYGYTF. The V call is TRBV28, the J call TRBJ1-2; D gene uncertain. V was trimmed by 2 bases and J by 8 bases, leaving 12 bases between them. Germline CDR1 and CDR2: MDHEN and SYDVKM. CDR3 length: 13 residues.

The V gene is TRBV18, the J gene TRBJ1-1, with no clear D. Trimming removed 2 bases at V and 5 bases at J, with 15 bases between. CDR1 KGHSH and CDR2 LQKENI come from the germline V gene. This CDR3 has 15 amino acids. CDR3 loop: CASSPYAGGGTEAFF. The CDR3 nucleotides read TGTGCCAGCTCACCATATGCAGGAGGAGGTACTGAAGCTTTCTTT.

This clone appeared a few times. CDR3 sequence reads: CASSVGTGGDEQYF. CDR3 nucleotide sequence: TGTGCCAGCAGCGTTGGAACAGGGGGCGACGAGCAGTACTTC. This chain uses TRBV7-9 with TRBJ2-7; 9 bases agree with TRBD1. Unmatched junction bases numbered 7, after V lost 5 bases and J lost 5 bases. Germline lookup yields CDR1 SEHNR and CDR2 FQNEAQ (reference sequence). The CDR3 length is 14 residues.

This chain uses TRBV5-1 with TRBJ2-2, with 11 bases identical to TRBD2. Germline V CDR1 and CDR2: SGHRS, YFSETQ. V was clipped by 4 bases and J by 5 bases; unmatched bases: 7. The CDR3 sequence is 16 residues long. The CDR3 DNA is TGCGCCAGCAGCGGGACTAGCGGAGGGGGTACCGGGGAGCTGTTTTTT. Its translation is CASSGTSGGGTGELFF.

Of note for this clone: A read error may explain this, as a much larger clone is one base away. In the same sample, other DNA sequences code for this CDR3. The chain couples TRBV11-2 to TRBJ2-1; D gene unclear. Germline V gene sequence: CDR1 SGHAT, CDR2 FQNNGV. The germline V and J ends were trimmed by 2 bases and 7 bases, with 3 bases remaining between them. CDR3 size: 11 residues. The DNA of the CDR3 is TGTGCCAGCAGCTTACAAAATGAGCAGTTCTTC. This translates into CASSLQNEQFF.

There are a few counts of this clone. In the same sample, other DNA sequences code for this CDR3. V is TRBV7-9 and J is TRBJ2-1, with 9 nucleotides matching TRBD2. The CDR3 is made up of 12 amino acids. V gave up 5 bases and J gave up 10 bases; unmatched junction bases: 3. Germline assignment: CDR1 SEHNR and CDR2 FQNEAQ (reference sequence). The CDR3 spells CASSLSGGEQFF. The CDR3 DNA is TGTGCCAGCAGCCTGAGCGGGGGGGAGCAGTTCTTC.

This clone was counted a few times. J is TRBJ2-2 and V is TRBV28; 9 bases match TRBD2. V lost 5 bases, J lost 1 base, and 8 bases stayed unmatched. The CDR3 loop spans 17 amino acids. The germline CDR1 and CDR2 sequences are MDHEN and SYDVKM. The CDR3 here is CASSPLAGRVNTGELFF. DNA of the CDR3: TGTGCCAGCAGTCCGCTAGCGGGAAGAGTGAACACCGGGGAGCTGTTTTTT.

For this clone: This sample includes further DNA sequences coding for the same CDR3. The J gene is TRBJ2-5, the V gene TRBV18; D unclear. The CDR3 runs 12 residues. The V end was cut by 2 bases, the J end by 2 bases, with 3 bases between. Germline values: CDR1 KGHSH, CDR2 LQKENI. CDR3 region: CASSPSQETQYF. The CDR3 DNA is TGTGCCAGCTCACCATCACAAGAGACCCAGTACTTC.

The rearrangement joins TRBV28 to TRBJ1-1, with D unresolved. The V and J ends lost 2 bases and 3 bases respectively, with 13 bases between them. Germline-derived CDR1 and CDR2 are MDHEN and SYDVKM. The CDR3 runs to 15 residues. CDR3 sequence (DNA): TGTGCCAGCAGTTTAAATATCGGCCGGGACACTGAAGCTTTCTTT. The encoded protein is CASSLNIGRDTEAFF. The full variable domain, its missing parts supplied by reference TRBV28 and TRBJ1-1, is DVKVTQSSRYLVKRTGEKVFLECVQDMDHENMFWYRQDPGLGLRLIYFSYDVKMKEKGDIPEGYSVSREKKERFSLILESASTNQTSMYLCASSLNIGRDTEAFFGQGTRLTVV.

A few counts support this clone. CDR3 nucleotide sequence: TGTGCCAGCAGCTTAGACGGGGGGATGAGAAAACTGTTTTTT. As protein: CASSLDGGMRKLFF. The rearrangement uses TRBV7-9 and TRBJ1-4, with a tentative D call TRBD1 (5 bases). Germline values: CDR1 SEHNR, CDR2 FQNEAQ (reference sequence). Trimming removed 1 base from V and 10 bases from J, with 13 bases in between. The length of the CDR3 is 14 residues.

J is TRBJ1-2 and V is TRBV28, with 7 bases lining up with TRBD1. The germline V gene has CDR1 MDHEN and CDR2 SYDVKM. With V trimmed by 6 bases and J by 8 bases, 9 bases remained unmatched. The CDR3 has 13 amino acids. The CDR3 DNA follows: TGTGCCAGCAGAATGACAGGGTCAGACGGCTACACCTTC. Protein product: CASRMTGSDGYTF.

This clone occurred a few times. The V and J genes are TRBV7-9 and TRBJ2-1, with D maybe TRBD2 (6 bases). Germline V gene data show CDR1 as SEHNR and CDR2 as FQNEAQ (reference sequence). CDR3 length: 13 residues. The V end lost 5 bases, the J end lost 4 bases, and 9 bases lay between the germline ends. The CDR3 nucleotides read TGTGCCAGCAGCCTCCGGGAGTACAATGAGCAGTTCTTC. It codes for CASSLREYNEQFF.

The chain employs TRBV2 and TRBJ2-4; 8 positions match TRBD1. CDR3 length equals 17 residues. The V segment lost 6 bases and the J segment 8 bases; nucleotides outside the gene matches: 18. Germline CDR1 SNHLY, CDR2 FYNNEI. CDR3 loop: CASSLGQVQRSSDIQYF. CDR3 DNA: TGTGCCAGCAGCTTGGGACAGGTTCAGCGGTCGTCTGACATTCAGTACTTC.

The chain links TRBV5-6 to TRBJ2-2; 9 nucleotides agree with TRBD2. The CDR3 has 16 amino acids. The junction had 12 bases not matched to a gene; V was cut back by 6 bases and J by 6 bases. Germline V gene lookup returns CDR1 SGHDT and CDR2 YYEEEE. The CDR3 spells CASNVGTSFNPGELFF. The DNA for the CDR3 is TGTGCCAGCAATGTAGGGACTAGCTTCAATCCCGGGGAGCTGTTTTTT.

V is TRBV2 and J is TRBJ1-5, with D possibly TRBD1 on 6 matching bases. The germline V and J ends were trimmed by 4 bases and 2 bases, with 6 bases remaining between them. Looked up from germline, CDR1 is SNHLY and CDR2 is FYNNEI. The CDR3 totals 13 residues. CDR3 bases: TGTGCCAGCAGTGGACAGGGCAATCAGCCCCAGCATTTT. Translating gives CASSGQGNQPQHF.

J is TRBJ2-6 and V is TRBV5-4; 8 bases map to TRBD1. The germline CDR1 and CDR2 sequences are SGHNT and YYREEE (reference sequence). V trimming: 4 bases; J trimming: 0 bases; junction bases outside the gene matches: 6. The CDR3 totals 17 residues. CDR3 protein: CASSRGQAYSGANVLTF. CDR3 in DNA: TGTGCCAGCAGCAGGGGACAGGCCTACTCTGGGGCCAACGTCCTGACTTTC.

The chain is built from TRBV12-5 and TRBJ2-1, with 8 bases aligning to TRBD2. V gave up 5 bases and J gave up 6 bases; unmatched junction bases: 9. From germline, CDR1 is LGHNT and CDR2 FRNRAP. This CDR3 has 15 residues. In DNA, the CDR3 is TGTGCTAGTGGTCAGGGACTAGGACTATTCAATGAGCAGTTCTTC. Translation gives CASGQGLGLFNEQFF.

In this sample, this clone turned up a few times. This rearrangement joins TRBV7-2 to TRBJ2-1, with 13 bases lining up with TRBD2. This CDR3 region has 18 residues. CDR1 and CDR2 from the germline V gene are SGHTA and FQGNSA. V gave up 2 bases and J gave up 7 bases; unmatched junction bases: 11. CDR3 DNA: TGTGCCAGCAGCTTAACTAGCGGGGGGGATACGGGTAGAAATGAGCAGTTCTTC. It is translated as CASSLTSGGDTGRNEQFF.

This clone has a handful of counts. This chain links TRBV5-1 with TRBJ2-7; a possible D gene is TRBD1 (7 bases). The CDR3 runs to 15 residues. V was clipped by 2 bases and J by 7 bases, with 19 bases between them. The germline gives CDR1 SGHRS, CDR2 YFSETQ. CDR3 sequence: CASSFTGATEGEQYF. CDR3 coding DNA: TGCGCCAGCAGCTTCACAGGGGCCACGGAGGGAGAGCAGTACTTC.

The chain couples TRBV5-1 to TRBJ2-5, with D possibly matching TRBD1 (5 bases). CDR1 SGHRS and CDR2 YFSETQ come from the germline V gene. The CDR3 runs 12 residues. The ends were cut back, 0 bases at V and 9 bases at J, with 9 bases in the middle. The CDR3 nucleotides are TGCGCCAGCAGCTTGGCCGACAGCCCCCAGTACTTC. Translating it yields CASSLADSPQYF.

This clone has a handful of counts. The chain employs TRBV4-1 and TRBJ2-2; 10 bases map to TRBD1. Germline V lookup: CDR1 MGHRA, CDR2 YSYEKL. There are 15 residues in the CDR3. V shed 8 bases, J shed 4 bases, and the junction held 7 bases outside the gene matches. The CDR3 bases are TGCGCCAGCCTTCCCGGACAGGGGGGCACCGGGGAGCTGTTTTTT. Amino acid sequence: CASLPGQGGTGELFF.

This rearrangement joins TRBV29-1 to TRBJ2-5; the D gene is possibly TRBD1 (6 bases). The germline gives CDR1 SQVTM, CDR2 ANQGSEA. The CDR3 has 11 amino acids. V was clipped by 7 bases and J by 2 bases, with 8 bases between them. The CDR3 DNA follows: TGCAGCGCGGGACAACAAGAGACCCAGTACTTC. This encodes CSAGQQETQYF.

In its sample, this clone was seen once. V and J are TRBV6-4 and TRBJ2-6; perhaps TRBD1 as D (5 bases). Trimming pared 6 bases from V and 0 bases from J, leaving 9 bases between. This CDR3 is built from 15 residues. Germline values: CDR1 MRHNA, CDR2 SNTAGT. The CDR3 is CASRSRVSGANVLTF. The CDR3 DNA reads as TGTGCCAGCAGAAGCAGGGTCTCTGGGGCCAACGTCCTGACTTTC.

This clone has only a few counts. DNA for the CDR3: TGTGCCAGCTCACCACTGACAGGGGACATCAAAAAACTGTTTTTT. This translates into CASSPLTGDIKKLFF. The chain employs TRBV18 and TRBJ1-4, with TRBD1 matching over 8 bases. V was clipped by 1 base and J by 9 bases; unmatched bases: 7. The CDR3 loop spans 15 amino acids. Germline CDR1 is KGHSH and CDR2 is LQKENI.